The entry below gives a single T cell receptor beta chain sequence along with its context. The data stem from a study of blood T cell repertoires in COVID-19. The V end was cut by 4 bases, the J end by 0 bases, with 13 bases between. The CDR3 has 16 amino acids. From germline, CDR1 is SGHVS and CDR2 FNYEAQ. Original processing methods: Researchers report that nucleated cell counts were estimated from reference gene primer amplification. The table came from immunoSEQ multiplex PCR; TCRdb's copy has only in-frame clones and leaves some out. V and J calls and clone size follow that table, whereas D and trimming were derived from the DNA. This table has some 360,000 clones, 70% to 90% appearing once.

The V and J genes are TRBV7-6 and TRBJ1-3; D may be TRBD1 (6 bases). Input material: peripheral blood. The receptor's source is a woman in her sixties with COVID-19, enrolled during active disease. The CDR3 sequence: CASSSGQSASGNTIYF. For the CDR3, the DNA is TGTGCCAGCAGCTCCGGACAGAGTGCCTCTGGAAACACCATATATTTT.